Detailed here is one T cell receptor (beta chain). The antigen remains unidentified. Germline CDR1 is MNHEY and CDR2 is SVGAGI. The CDR3 runs 15 residues. Unmatched junction bases numbered 10, after V lost 5 bases and J lost 5 bases. This record belongs to a study of T-cell reconstitution after alpha-beta-depleted transplantation in children. Study-wide results and caveats: Surviving recipient T cells and thymic progenitors produced the high day-60 TCRbeta diversity seen in some patients. Several hundred expanded graft clones reportedly were the source of alpha-beta T cells about two months after transplant. After one year, T-cell counts and TCRbeta diversity mostly came from new T cells.

During its preparation, the TCRbeta library received unique molecular identifiers. TCRdb used MiXCR to reprocess the PCR reads, holding one entry per CDR3 protein. The data show about 250,000 distinct CDR3 sequences, with about 24% seen just once and about 4.8% held by the top ten. The clonotype was recovered from a female patient aged 2 to 10 who had a stem cell transplant for congenital amegakaryocytic thrombocytopenia, so the T cells may come from the graft donor. This sample comprised PBMCs, mostly from graft donor cells, obtained 360 days after TCRalphabeta/CD19-depleted stem cell transplant. The V gene is TRBV6-5, the J gene TRBJ1-1; TRBD1 aligns across 8 bases. The CDR3 DNA is TGTGCCAGCAGTACTGAAGACAGGGGTGGAACTGAAGCTTTCTTT. Translating it yields CASSTEDRGGTEAFF.